Shown below are 26 T cell receptor beta chains from a single sample sequenced in a study of blood T cell repertoires in COVID-19. The table came from immunoSEQ multiplex PCR; TCRdb's copy has only in-frame clones and leaves some out. The data show 100,000 to 150,000 clones, with roughly 86% seen just once and around 3.4% held by the top ten. The sample taken for sequencing was peripheral blood. These receptors all stem from a woman in her sixties or seventies with acute or convalescent COVID-19.

The chain employs TRBV3-1 (or the pseudogene TRBV3-2) and TRBJ2-1; TRBD2 matches 7 bases. V trimming: 0 bases; J trimming: 7 bases; junction bases outside the gene matches: 9. The CDR3 loop spans 16 amino acids. Germline lookup yields CDR1 LGHDT and CDR2 YNNKEL (reference sequence). CDR3 amino acids: CASSQDPGGSRNEQFF. In nucleotides, the CDR3 is TGTGCCAGCAGCCAAGACCCAGGCGGGAGTAGAAATGAGCAGTTCTTC.

CDR3 nucleotides: TGTGCCAGCAGTTACTCGGGAGACGAGCAGTACTTC. Residues: CASSYSGDEQYF. The chain carries TRBV6-5 and TRBJ2-7, with TRBD2 as a possible D gene (5 bases). V lost 0 bases to trimming and J lost 5 bases, with 5 bases between them. The CDR3 consists of 12 residues. The germline V gene has CDR1 MNHEY and CDR2 SVGAGI.

The CDR3 here is CASSQRTGSMNTEAFF. DNA for the CDR3: TGTGCCAGCAGCCAACGGACAGGGTCGATGAACACTGAAGCTTTCTTT. The chain uses TRBV3-1 (or the pseudogene TRBV3-2) and TRBJ1-1, with 8 bases that match TRBD1. J gave up 0 bases and V 2 bases, and 5 bases lay outside the gene matches. This CDR3 is 16 amino acids long. Germline V gene data show CDR1 as LGHDT and CDR2 as YNNKEL (reference sequence).

This rearrangement joins TRBV3-1 (or the pseudogene TRBV3-2) to TRBJ1-2, with D maybe TRBD1 (6 bases). CDR3 length: 16 residues. Trimming removed 5 bases at V and 0 bases at J, with 16 bases between. Germline values: CDR1 LGHDT, CDR2 YNNKEL (reference sequence). In DNA form, the CDR3 reads TGTGCCAGCAGCTATACAGTGGGGGCTACTAACTATGGCTACACCTTC. Translated: CASSYTVGATNYGYTF.

The V call is TRBV5-4, the J call TRBJ1-4; perhaps TRBD1 as D (6 bases). The V gene lost 0 bases and the J gene lost 3 bases, with 15 bases spanning the gap. The CDR3 is 17 amino acids. Looked up from germline, CDR1 is SGHNT and CDR2 is YYREEE (reference sequence). This CDR3 is CASSLGPRGVANEKLFF. The DNA for the CDR3 is TGTGCCAGCAGCTTGGGTCCCAGGGGTGTGGCTAATGAAAAACTGTTTTTT.

This chain connects TRBV30 to TRBJ2-1, with 9 bases fitting TRBD1. Losses at the gene ends were 4 bases for V and 2 bases for J; bases not matched to a gene: 9. The CDR3 sequence is 16 residues long. The germline CDR1 and CDR2 sequences are GTSNPN and SVGIG (reference sequence). For the CDR3, the DNA is TGTGCCTGGATCCCGACAGGGGGTGAGACCTACAATGAGCAGTTCTTC. Protein: CAWIPTGGETYNEQFF.

The genes are TRBV6-5 and TRBJ1-5, with D possibly TRBD1 on 5 matching bases. The germline gives CDR1 MNHEY, CDR2 SVGAGI. The CDR3 covers 14 residues. The V end was cut by 6 bases, the J end by 7 bases, with 16 bases between. Here the CDR3 reads CASRTLGAGQPQHF. The CDR3, as DNA: TGTGCCAGCAGAACCCTTGGGGCTGGGCAGCCCCAGCATTTT.

V gene TRBV5-4 combines with J gene TRBJ1-4; a possible D gene is TRBD1 (5 bases). This CDR3 spans 15 amino acids. In germline, CDR1 is SGHNT, CDR2 YYREEE (reference sequence). V shed 0 bases and J shed 8 bases, with 14 bases lying between them. The CDR3 nucleotides read TGTGCCAGCAGCTTGGAACAGGACTATGGAGAAAAACTGTTTTTT. This translates into CASSLEQDYGEKLFF.

The chain links TRBV7-9 to TRBJ2-3, with 10 bases matching TRBD2. V was clipped by 8 bases and J by 2 bases; unmatched bases: 4. The germline CDR1 and CDR2 sequences are SEHNR and FQNEAQ (reference sequence). CDR3 size: 14 residues. In nucleotides, the CDR3 is TGTGCCAGCGTACTAGCGGGAATCACAGATACGCAGTATTTT. Protein: CASVLAGITDTQYF.

The rearrangement uses TRBV10-3 and TRBJ1-5, with D hard to call. The CDR3 is 13 residues long. The V and J ends lost 4 bases and 4 bases respectively, with 8 bases between them. The germline CDR1 and CDR2 sequences are ENHRY and SYGVKD. The CDR3 sequence is CAISARENQPQHF. The CDR3 DNA follows: TGTGCCATCAGTGCACGGGAGAATCAGCCCCAGCATTTT.

The chain couples TRBV2 to TRBJ2-3, with D uncertain. V gave up 2 bases and J gave up 6 bases, with 3 bases separating them. Germline CDR1 and CDR2: SNHLY and FYNNEI. The CDR3 covers 11 residues. The CDR3 here is CASSEYDTQYF. The CDR3 nucleotides read TGTGCCAGCAGTGAATATGATACGCAGTATTTT.

Comment on this clone: The junction differs from germline at one of its ends, possibly a read error. This chain links TRBV10-3 with TRBJ1-6, with D possibly being TRBD1 (6 bases). The CDR3 spans 14 residues. Germline CDR1 is ENHRY and CDR2 is SYGVKD. CDR3 in DNA: TGTGCCATCAGGGAGTACAGGGAGAATTCACCCCTCCACTTT. This codes for CAIREYRENSPLHF.

This clone appeared a few times. The V gene is TRBV19, the J gene TRBJ2-2; 12 nucleotides line up with TRBD2. The CDR3 is 16 residues long. Per germline, CDR1 LNHDA and CDR2 SQIVND (reference sequence). J was trimmed by 7 bases and V by 6 bases; bases with no gene match: 9. The CDR3 DNA reads as TGTGCCAGTAGGCTGACTAGCGGGAGCTTAGGCGGGGAGCTGTTTTTT. This translates into CASRLTSGSLGGELFF.

The V and J genes are TRBV19 and TRBJ1-5; 10 nucleotides line up with TRBD1. With 5 bases clipped from V and 1 base from J, the junction kept 5 bases outside the gene matches. The CDR3 is 16 residues long. Germline lookup yields CDR1 LNHDA and CDR2 SQIVND (reference sequence). In nucleotides, the CDR3 is TGTGCCAGTAGTTACGGGACAGGGGCGAGCAATCAGCCCCAGCATTTT. Translated, it gives CASSYGTGASNQPQHF.

The chain employs TRBV9 and TRBJ1-2; D gene unclear. V gave up 0 bases and J gave up 8 bases, with 14 bases separating them. There are 14 residues in the CDR3. Germline loops: CDR1 SGDLS, CDR2 YYNGEE. CDR3 residues: CASSVAISVEGYTF. The CDR3 bases are TGTGCCAGCAGCGTAGCTATTTCGGTTGAGGGCTACACCTTC. Supplemented by reference TRBV9 and TRBJ1-2, the full variable domain reads DSGVTQTPKHLITATGQRVTLRCSPRSGDLSVYWYQQSLDQGLQFLIQYYNGEERAKGNILERFSAQQFPDLHSELNLSSLELGDSALYFCASSVAISVEGYTFGSGTRLTVV.

CDR3 nucleotide sequence: TGCGCCAGCAGCACTTCCGGGACAGGGGTGTCTGGGGCCAACGTCCTGACTTTC. Translation: CASSTSGTGVSGANVLTF. V gene TRBV5-1 combines with J gene TRBJ2-6; 10 bases are a match to TRBD1. V was pared by 4 bases and J by 1 base, with 8 bases of the junction left unmatched. The CDR3 has 18 residues. Germline V lookup: CDR1 SGHRS, CDR2 YFSETQ.

The J gene is TRBJ1-2, the V gene TRBV30, with 7 bases aligning to TRBD1. CDR3 length equals 13 residues. Germline V gene lookup returns CDR1 GTSNPN and CDR2 SVGIG (reference sequence). V was clipped by 2 bases and J by 6 bases; unmatched bases: 6. The DNA of the CDR3 is TGTGCCTGGAGTAAGGGGGCGTGGGATGGCTACACCTTC. Translated: CAWSKGAWDGYTF.

This rearrangement joins TRBV6-2 or TRBV6-3 to TRBJ2-1, with 13 bases aligning to TRBD2. The CDR3 has 17 amino acids. The J segment lost 3 bases and the V segment lost 5 bases, leaving 7 bases of the junction unmatched. CDR1 is MNHEY and CDR2 is SVGEGT in the germline V gene. CDR3 region: CASSPLGLAGLYNEQFF. For the CDR3, the DNA is TGTGCCAGCAGTCCGCTGGGACTAGCGGGACTCTACAATGAGCAGTTCTTC.

The CDR3, as DNA: TGCAGCGTTGGACGAGGACTAGCGGGAGCGGGCAATGAGCAGTTCTTC. This codes for CSVGRGLAGAGNEQFF. The chain recombines TRBV29-1 with TRBJ2-1, with TRBD2 matching 13 bases. V gave up 4 bases and J gave up 6 bases; unmatched junction bases: 9. The germline V gene has CDR1 SQVTM and CDR2 ANQGSEA. CDR3 length equals 16 residues.

This chain links TRBV19 with TRBJ1-2, with D tentatively TRBD1 (5 bases). CDR1 and CDR2 from the germline V gene are LNHDA and SQIVND (reference sequence). The CDR3 contains 13 residues. The V end was cut by 6 bases, the J end by 2 bases, with 10 bases between. The CDR3, as DNA: TGTGCCAGTAGCCCCGACAGAAACTATGGCTACACCTTC. Translated, it gives CASSPDRNYGYTF.

The chain carries TRBV29-1 and TRBJ2-2; D not resolved. CDR3 length equals 13 residues. V dropped 3 bases and J dropped 4 bases, with 9 bases sitting between them. Germline-derived CDR1 and CDR2 are SQVTM and ANQGSEA. The CDR3 sequence: CSVDAESTGELFF. As DNA, the CDR3 is TGCAGCGTTGACGCAGAATCCACCGGGGAGCTGTTTTTT.

This rearrangement joins TRBV24-1 to TRBJ1-5; 11 bases are a match to TRBD1. J gave up 7 bases and V 3 bases, and 10 bases lay outside the gene matches. This CDR3 has 17 residues. In germline, CDR1 is KGHDR, CDR2 SFDVKD. CDR3 sequence (DNA): TGTGCCACCAGTGATCCCGGGACAGGGGGAGGAAACCAGCCCCAGCATTTT. Translating gives CATSDPGTGGGNQPQHF.

The V gene is TRBV12-3 or TRBV12-4, the J gene TRBJ1-2; D unresolved. The CDR3 runs to 13 residues. Trimming took off 0 bases at V and 7 bases at J, with 9 bases between the two ends. CDR3 sequence (DNA): TGTGCCAGCAGTTTAGCAGGGAGGAGTGGCTACACCTTC. Protein sequence: CASSLAGRSGYTF.

The rearrangement uses TRBV3-1 (or the pseudogene TRBV3-2) and TRBJ2-3; D unclear. This CDR3 spans 14 amino acids. Germline V gives CDR1 LGHDT, CDR2 YNNKEL (reference sequence). Trimming left V 1 base short and J 4 bases short, with 9 bases between. This CDR3 is CASSQVAGPDTQYF. CDR3 in DNA: TGTGCCAGCAGCCAAGTTGCTGGCCCAGATACGCAGTATTTT.

CDR3 in amino acids: CASSTQGYGYTF. CDR3 DNA: TGTGCCAGCAGTACACAGGGATATGGCTACACCTTC. The rearrangement joins TRBV12-3 or TRBV12-4 to TRBJ1-2, with D possibly TRBD1 on 6 matching bases. The CDR3 sequence is 12 residues long. The V gene lost 5 bases and the J gene lost 5 bases, with 9 bases spanning the gap.

V is TRBV25-1 and J is TRBJ2-7; perhaps TRBD2 as D (6 bases). The CDR3 has 13 amino acids. V shed 3 bases and J shed 5 bases, with 11 bases lying between them. CDR1 is MGHDK, CDR2 SYGVNS, per germline. CDR3 amino acids: CASSEGGAHEQYF. DNA for the CDR3: TGTGCCAGCAGTGAGGGGGGTGCGCACGAGCAGTACTTC.